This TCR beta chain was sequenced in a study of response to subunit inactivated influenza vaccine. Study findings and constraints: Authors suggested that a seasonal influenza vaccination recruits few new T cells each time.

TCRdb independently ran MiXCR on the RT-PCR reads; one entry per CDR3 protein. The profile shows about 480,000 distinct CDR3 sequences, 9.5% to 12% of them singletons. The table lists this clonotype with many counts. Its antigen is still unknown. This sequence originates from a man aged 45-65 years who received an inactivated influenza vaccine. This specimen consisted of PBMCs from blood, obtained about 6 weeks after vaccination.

The CDR3 bases are TGTGCCAGCAGCACACAGGGAGGTGGCACAGATACGCAGTATTTT. It yields the protein CASSTQGGGTDTQYF. V usage is TRBV7-9 and J usage is TRBJ2-3; D is possibly TRBD1 or TRBD2 (6 bases each). Per the germline V gene, CDR1 is SEHNR and CDR2 is FQNEAQ (reference sequence). This CDR3 is built from 15 residues. The V and J ends lost 5 bases and 1 base respectively, with 13 bases between them.